These 8 T cell receptor beta chains share one sample of origin, sequenced in a study of post-analysis software for immune sequencing data. The antigens for these receptors are not known. Study results and limitations: TRBV5-6, TRBV5-1 and TRBV20-1 were among four or five TRBV segments more frequent in patients than controls.

Unique molecular identifiers were built into the TCR beta cDNA libraries. Each CDR3 protein is one row after TCRdb ran MiXCR on the PCR reads. The repertoire holds approximately 570,000 distinct CDR3 sequences, with roughly 45% as singletons. The sample was blood. The receptors originated from a girl aged 5 to 17 with multiple sclerosis.

This clonotype was detected a few times. V and J are TRBV7-9 and TRBJ2-7; 8 bases fit TRBD2. After removal of 3 bases from V and 5 bases from J, the junction contained 9 bases not matched to a gene. CDR3 length: 15 residues. Looked up from germline, CDR1 is SEHNR and CDR2 is FQNEAQ (reference sequence). CDR3 bases: TGTGCCAGCAGCTTTGACTCGACTAGCGCGAACGAGCAGTACTTC. Translation gives CASSFDSTSANEQYF.

V and J are TRBV12-3 or TRBV12-4 and TRBJ2-1; 12 nucleotides align to TRBD2. Trimming removed 6 bases from V and 8 bases from J; junction bases left unmatched: 8. CDR3 size: 15 residues. CDR3 loop: CASRPGLAGNDEQFF. The CDR3 region has the DNA TGTGCCAGCAGGCCCGGACTAGCGGGAAATGATGAGCAGTTCTTC.

The chain couples TRBV30 to TRBJ2-1; tentative D call: TRBD2 (5 bases). This CDR3 is 14 amino acids long. Germline V gene lookup returns CDR1 GTSNPN and CDR2 SVGIG (reference sequence). V lost 5 bases and J 3 bases, leaving 14 bases between the germline ends. In DNA, the CDR3 is TGTGCCTGGGGTGGGGAAGCGGACTACAATGAGCAGTTCTTC. Translating gives CAWGGEADYNEQFF.

This clonotype has at least ten counts. J is TRBJ2-7 and V is TRBV2, with 9 bases lining up with TRBD2. In germline, CDR1 is SNHLY, CDR2 FYNNEI. This CDR3 comprises 14 residues. V was pared by 6 bases and J by 6 bases, with 9 bases of the junction left unmatched. The CDR3: CASRASGISLEQYF. CDR3 sequence (DNA): TGTGCCAGCAGGGCTAGCGGGATATCACTCGAGCAGTACTTC.

J is TRBJ1-1 and V is TRBV10-3; no definite D call. The germline CDR1 and CDR2 sequences are ENHRY and SYGVKD. The CDR3 sequence is 14 residues long. The V end lost 0 bases, the J end lost 7 bases, and 12 bases lay between the germline ends. CDR3 nucleotides: TGTGCCATCAGTGAGTCGTGGCAAGGCGGTGAAGCTTTCTTT. Translation: CAISESWQGGEAFF.

The gene calls are TRBV7-9 and TRBJ1-4; D might be TRBD1 (5 bases). Trimming cost V 6 bases and J 8 bases, with 13 bases left between them. The CDR3 spans 13 residues. Germline V gene sequence: CDR1 SEHNR, CDR2 FQNEAQ (reference sequence). CDR3 protein: CASSPTAGEKLFF. CDR3 bases: TGTGCCAGCAGTCCTACCGCAGGGGAAAAACTGTTTTTT. Full variable domain (rest looked up from reference TRBV7-9 and TRBJ1-4): DTGVSQNPRHKITKRGQNVTFRCDPISEHNRLYWYRQTLGQGPEFLTYFQNEAQLEKSRLLSDRFSAERPKGSFSTLEIQRTEQGDSAMYLCASSPTAGEKLFFGSGTQLSVL.

The table lists this clonotype with a count of one. The rearrangement links TRBV7-2 to TRBJ2-3; 10 bases agree with TRBD2. Germline V gene sequence: CDR1 SGHTA, CDR2 FQGNSA. Trimming cost V 2 bases and J 3 bases; bases outside gene matches: 8. There are 17 residues in the CDR3. CDR3 nucleotides: TGTGCCAGCAGCTTAACCGGTTCTAGCGGGAGAACAGATACGCAGTATTTT. This translates into CASSLTGSSGRTDTQYF.

The rearrangement joins TRBV12-3 or TRBV12-4 to TRBJ2-4; the D is unclear. CDR3 length: 15 residues. Trimming removed 2 bases at V and 0 bases at J, with 8 bases between. The CDR3 DNA sequence: TGTGCCAGCAGTTTACCCGCTGTAGCCAAAAACATTCAGTACTTC. This codes for CASSLPAVAKNIQYF.